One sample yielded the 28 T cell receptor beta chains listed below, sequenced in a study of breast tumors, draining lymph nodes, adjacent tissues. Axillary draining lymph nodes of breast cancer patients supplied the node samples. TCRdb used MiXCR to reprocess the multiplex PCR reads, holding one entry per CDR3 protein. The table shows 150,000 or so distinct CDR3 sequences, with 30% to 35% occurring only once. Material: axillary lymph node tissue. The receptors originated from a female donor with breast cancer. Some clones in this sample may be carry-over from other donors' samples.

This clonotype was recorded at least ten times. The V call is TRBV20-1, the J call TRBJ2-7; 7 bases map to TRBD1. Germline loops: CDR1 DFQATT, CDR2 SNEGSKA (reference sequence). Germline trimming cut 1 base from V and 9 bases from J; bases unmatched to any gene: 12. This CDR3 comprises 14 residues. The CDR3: CSARVPTGVTGQYF. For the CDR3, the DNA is TGCAGTGCTAGAGTTCCAACAGGGGTGACAGGGCAGTACTTC.

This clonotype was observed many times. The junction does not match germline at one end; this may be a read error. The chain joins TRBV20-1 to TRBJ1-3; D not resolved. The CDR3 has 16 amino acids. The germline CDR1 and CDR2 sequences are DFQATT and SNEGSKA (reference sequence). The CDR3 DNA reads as TGCGGTGCCACATCTCCCCTCGGGGACTCTGGAAACACCATATATTTT. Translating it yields CGATSPLGDSGNTIYF.

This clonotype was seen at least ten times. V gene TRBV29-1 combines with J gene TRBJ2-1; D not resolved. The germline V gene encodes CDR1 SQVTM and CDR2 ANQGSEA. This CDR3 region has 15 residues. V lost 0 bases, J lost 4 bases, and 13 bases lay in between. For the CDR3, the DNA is TGCAGCGTTGAAGATCCCCGGAAGCCATACAATGAGCAGTTCTTC. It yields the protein CSVEDPRKPYNEQFF.

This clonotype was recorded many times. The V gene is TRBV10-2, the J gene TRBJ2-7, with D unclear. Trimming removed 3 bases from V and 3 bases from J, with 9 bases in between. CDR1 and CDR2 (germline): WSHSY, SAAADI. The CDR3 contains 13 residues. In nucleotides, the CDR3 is TGCGCCAGCAGTGACGGTCCGAACTACGAGCAGTACTTC. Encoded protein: CASSDGPNYEQYF.

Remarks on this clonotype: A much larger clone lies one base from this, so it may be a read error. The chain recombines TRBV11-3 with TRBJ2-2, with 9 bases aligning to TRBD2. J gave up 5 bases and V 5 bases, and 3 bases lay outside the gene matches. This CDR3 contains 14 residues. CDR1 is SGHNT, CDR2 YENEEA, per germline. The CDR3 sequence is CASSRGGATGELFF. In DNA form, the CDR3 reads TGTGCCAGCAGCCGCGGGGGGGCAACCGGGGAGCTGTTTTTT.

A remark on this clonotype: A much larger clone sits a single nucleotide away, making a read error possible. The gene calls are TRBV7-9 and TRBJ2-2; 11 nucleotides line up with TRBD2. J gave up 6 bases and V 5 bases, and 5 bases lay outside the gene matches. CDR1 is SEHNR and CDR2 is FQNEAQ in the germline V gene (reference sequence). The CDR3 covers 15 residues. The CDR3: CASSVSGGAPGELFF. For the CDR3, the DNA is TGTGCCAGCAGCGTTAGCGGGGGGGCCCCCGGGGAGCTGTTTTTT.

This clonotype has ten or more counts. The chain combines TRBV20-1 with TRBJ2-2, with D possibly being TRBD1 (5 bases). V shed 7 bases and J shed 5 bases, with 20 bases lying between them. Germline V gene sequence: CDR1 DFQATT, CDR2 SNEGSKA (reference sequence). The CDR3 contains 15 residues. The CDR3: CSGKDPDILTGELFF. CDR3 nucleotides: TGCAGTGGCAAAGACCCGGACATACTAACCGGGGAGCTGTTTTTT.

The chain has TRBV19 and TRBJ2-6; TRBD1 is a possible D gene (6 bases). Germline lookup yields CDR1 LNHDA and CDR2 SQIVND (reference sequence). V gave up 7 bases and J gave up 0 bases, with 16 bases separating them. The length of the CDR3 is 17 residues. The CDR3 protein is CASTQWGLGSGANVLTF. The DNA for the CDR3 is TGTGCCAGTACCCAGTGGGGGCTGGGCTCTGGGGCCAACGTCCTGACTTTC.

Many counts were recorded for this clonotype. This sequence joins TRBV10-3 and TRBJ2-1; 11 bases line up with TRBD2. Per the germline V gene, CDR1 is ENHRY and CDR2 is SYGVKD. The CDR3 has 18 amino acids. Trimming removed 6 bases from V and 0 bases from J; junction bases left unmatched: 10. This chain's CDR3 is CAISTGLAVESSYNEQFF. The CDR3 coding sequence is TGTGCCATCAGCACGGGACTAGCGGTCGAAAGCTCCTACAATGAGCAGTTCTTC.

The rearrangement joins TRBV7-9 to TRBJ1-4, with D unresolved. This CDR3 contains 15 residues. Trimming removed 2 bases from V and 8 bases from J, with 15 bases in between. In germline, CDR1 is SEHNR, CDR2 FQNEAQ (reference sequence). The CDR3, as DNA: TGTGCCAGCAGCTTAAAGGGTGAGGGTCACGAAAAACTGTTTTTT. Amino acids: CASSLKGEGHEKLFF.

CDR3 nucleotides: TGTGCCACCAGTGACCGATTCGCTGGGGCCAACTGGAACACTGAAGCTTTCTTT. Translating gives CATSDRFAGANWNTEAFF. V and J are TRBV24-1 and TRBJ1-1; tentative D call: TRBD1 (5 bases). The CDR3 covers 18 residues. V lost 4 bases, J lost 1 base, and 21 bases lay in between. Looked up from germline, CDR1 is KGHDR and CDR2 is SFDVKD.

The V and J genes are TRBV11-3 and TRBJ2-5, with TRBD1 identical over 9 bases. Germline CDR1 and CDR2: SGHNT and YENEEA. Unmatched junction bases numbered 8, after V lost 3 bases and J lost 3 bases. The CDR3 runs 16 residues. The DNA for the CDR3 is TGTGCCAGCAGCTTGGACCGGGACAGGGACGAAGAGACCCAGTACTTC. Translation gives CASSLDRDRDEETQYF.

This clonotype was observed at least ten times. The CDR3 nucleotides read TGCGCCGGTGGGGAGCAGGGCACAGATACGCAGTATTTT. Translated, it gives CAGGEQGTDTQYF. The V call is TRBV10-2, the J call TRBJ2-3, with D perhaps matching TRBD2 (5 bases). V gave up 11 bases and J gave up 1 base, with 13 bases separating them. The CDR3 spans 13 residues. Germline V gives CDR1 WSHSY, CDR2 SAAADI.

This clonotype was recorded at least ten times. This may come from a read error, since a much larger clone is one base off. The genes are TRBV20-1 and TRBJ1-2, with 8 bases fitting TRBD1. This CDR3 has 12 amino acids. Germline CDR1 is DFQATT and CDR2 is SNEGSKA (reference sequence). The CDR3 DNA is TGCAGTGCTAGGGGACAGGTGGGCGGCTCCACCTTC. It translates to CSARGQVGGSTF.

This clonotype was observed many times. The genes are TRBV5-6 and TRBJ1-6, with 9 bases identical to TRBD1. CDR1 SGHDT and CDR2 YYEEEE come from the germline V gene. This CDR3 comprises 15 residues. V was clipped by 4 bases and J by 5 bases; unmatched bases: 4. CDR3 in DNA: TGTGCCAGCAGCATCCGGGACAGGGATAATTCACCCCTCCACTTT. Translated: CASSIRDRDNSPLHF.

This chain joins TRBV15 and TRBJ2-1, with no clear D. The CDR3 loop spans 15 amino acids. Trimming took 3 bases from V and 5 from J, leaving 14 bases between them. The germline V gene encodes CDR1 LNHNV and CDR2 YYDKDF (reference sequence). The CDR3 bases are TGTGCCACCAGCAGTTCCAAATTGATCAACAATGAGCAGTTCTTC. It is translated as CATSSSKLINNEQFF.

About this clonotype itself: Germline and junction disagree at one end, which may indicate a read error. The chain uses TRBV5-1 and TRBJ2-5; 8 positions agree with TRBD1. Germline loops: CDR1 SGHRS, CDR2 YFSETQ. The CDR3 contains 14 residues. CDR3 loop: CVSSLGTGQETQYF. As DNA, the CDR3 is TGCGTCAGCAGCCTGGGGACAGGACAAGAGACCCAGTACTTC.

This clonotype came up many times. In nucleotides, the CDR3 is TGTGCCAGCAGGGAACCTGGGACTAGCGTCCACAATGAGCAGTTCTTC. It specifies CASREPGTSVHNEQFF. The chain is built from TRBV6-6 and TRBJ2-1; 10 nucleotides agree with TRBD2. With V trimmed by 6 bases and J by 5 bases, 10 bases remained unmatched. The CDR3 runs to 16 residues. The germline gives CDR1 MNHNY, CDR2 SVGAGI (reference sequence).

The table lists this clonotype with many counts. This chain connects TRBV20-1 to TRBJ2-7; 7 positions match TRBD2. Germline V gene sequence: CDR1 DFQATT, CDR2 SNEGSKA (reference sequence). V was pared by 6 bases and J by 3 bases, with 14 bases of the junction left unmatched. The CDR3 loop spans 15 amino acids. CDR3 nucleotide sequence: TGCAGTGCCGTTGAGGCGAGCGGGGCCAACTACGAGCAGTACTTC. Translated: CSAVEASGANYEQYF.

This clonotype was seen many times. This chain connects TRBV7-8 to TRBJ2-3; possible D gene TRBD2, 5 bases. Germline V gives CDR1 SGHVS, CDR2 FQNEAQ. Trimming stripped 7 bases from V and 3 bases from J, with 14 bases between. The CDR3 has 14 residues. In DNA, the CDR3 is TGTGCCAGCACGGGGTTGAACCCGACAGATACGCAGTATTTT. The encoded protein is CASTGLNPTDTQYF.

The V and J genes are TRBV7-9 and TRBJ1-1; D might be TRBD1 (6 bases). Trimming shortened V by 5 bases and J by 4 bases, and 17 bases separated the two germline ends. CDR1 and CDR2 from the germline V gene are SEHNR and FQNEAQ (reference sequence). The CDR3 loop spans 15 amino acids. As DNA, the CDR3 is TGTGCCAGCAGCGAGATTTTGGGGGGCGGCACTGAAGCTTTCTTT. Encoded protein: CASSEILGGGTEAFF.

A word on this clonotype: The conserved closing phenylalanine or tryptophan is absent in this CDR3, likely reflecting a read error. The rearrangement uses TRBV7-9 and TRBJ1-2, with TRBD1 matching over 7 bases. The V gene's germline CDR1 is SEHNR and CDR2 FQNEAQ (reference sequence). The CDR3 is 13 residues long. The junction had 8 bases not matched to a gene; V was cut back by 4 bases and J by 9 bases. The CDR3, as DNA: TGTGCCAGCAGCTCAGGACAGGACACCCGCTACACCCTC. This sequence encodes CASSSGQDTRYTL.

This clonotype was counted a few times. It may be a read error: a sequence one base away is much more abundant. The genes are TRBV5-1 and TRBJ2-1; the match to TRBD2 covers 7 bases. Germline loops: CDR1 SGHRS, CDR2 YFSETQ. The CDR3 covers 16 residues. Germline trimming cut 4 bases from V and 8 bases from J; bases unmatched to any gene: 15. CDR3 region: CASSLGLGGSAHEQFF. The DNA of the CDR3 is TGCGCCAGCAGCCTCGGCCTTGGCGGGAGCGCCCATGAGCAGTTCTTC.

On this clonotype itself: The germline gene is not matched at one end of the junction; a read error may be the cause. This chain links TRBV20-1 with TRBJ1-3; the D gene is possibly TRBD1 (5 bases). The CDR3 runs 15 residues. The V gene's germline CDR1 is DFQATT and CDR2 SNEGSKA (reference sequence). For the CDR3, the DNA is TGCAGTGCTCCGGACAAGACCCGCTCTGCAAACACCATATATTTT. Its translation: CSAPDKTRSANTIYF.

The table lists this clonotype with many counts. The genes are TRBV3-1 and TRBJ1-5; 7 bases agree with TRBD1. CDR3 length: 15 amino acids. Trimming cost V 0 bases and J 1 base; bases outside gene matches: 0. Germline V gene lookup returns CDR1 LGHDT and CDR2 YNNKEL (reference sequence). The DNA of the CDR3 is TGTGCCAGCAGCCAAGACAGGGGGAGCAATCAGCCCCAGCATTTT. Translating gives CASSQDRGSNQPQHF.

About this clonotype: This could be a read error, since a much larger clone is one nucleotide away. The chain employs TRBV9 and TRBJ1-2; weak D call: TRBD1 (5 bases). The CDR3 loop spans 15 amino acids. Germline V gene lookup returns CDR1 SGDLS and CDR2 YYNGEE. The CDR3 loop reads CASSGLGVFNYGSTF. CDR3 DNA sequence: TGTGCCAGCAGCGGCCTAGGGGTATTTAACTATGGCTCCACCTTC. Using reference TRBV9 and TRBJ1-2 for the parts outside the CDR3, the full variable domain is DSGVTQTPKHLITATGQRVTLRCSPRSGDLSVYWYQQSLDQGLQFLIQYYNGEERAKGNILERFSAQQFPDLHSELNLSSLELGDSALYFCASSGLGVFNYGSTFGSGTRLTVV.

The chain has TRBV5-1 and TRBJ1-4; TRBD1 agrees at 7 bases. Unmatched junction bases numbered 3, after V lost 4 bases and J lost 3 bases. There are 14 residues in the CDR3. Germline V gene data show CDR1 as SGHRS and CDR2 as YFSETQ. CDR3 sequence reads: CASSLTGSNEKLFF. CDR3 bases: TGCGCCAGCAGCCTGACAGGGTCTAATGAAAAACTGTTTTTT. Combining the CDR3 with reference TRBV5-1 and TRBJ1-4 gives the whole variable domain KAGVTQTPRYLIKTRGQQVTLSCSPISGHRSVSWYQQTPGQGLQFLFEYFSETQRNKGNFPGRFSGRQFSNSRSEMNVSTLELGDSALYLCASSLTGSNEKLFFGSGTQLSVL.

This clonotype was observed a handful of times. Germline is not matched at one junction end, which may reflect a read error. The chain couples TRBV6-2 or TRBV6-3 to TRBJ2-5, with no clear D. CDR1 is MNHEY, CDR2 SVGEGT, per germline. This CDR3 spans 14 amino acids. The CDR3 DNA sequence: TGTGCCAGCAGTCACTCTTCCAGACAAGAGACCCAGTACTTC. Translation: CASSHSSRQETQYF.